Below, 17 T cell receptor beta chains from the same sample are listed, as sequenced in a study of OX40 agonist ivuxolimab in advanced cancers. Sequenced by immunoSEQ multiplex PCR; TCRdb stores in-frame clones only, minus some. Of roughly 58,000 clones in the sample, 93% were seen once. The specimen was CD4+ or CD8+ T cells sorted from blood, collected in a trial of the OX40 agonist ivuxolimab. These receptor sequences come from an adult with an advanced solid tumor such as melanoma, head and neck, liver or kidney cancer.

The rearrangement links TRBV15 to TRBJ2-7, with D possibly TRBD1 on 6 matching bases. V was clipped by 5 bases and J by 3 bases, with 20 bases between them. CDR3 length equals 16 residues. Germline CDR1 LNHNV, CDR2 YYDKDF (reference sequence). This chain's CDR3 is CATSSPGQRGGYEQYF. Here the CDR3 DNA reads TGTGCCACCAGCTCACCCGGACAGAGGGGTGGCTACGAGCAGTACTTC.

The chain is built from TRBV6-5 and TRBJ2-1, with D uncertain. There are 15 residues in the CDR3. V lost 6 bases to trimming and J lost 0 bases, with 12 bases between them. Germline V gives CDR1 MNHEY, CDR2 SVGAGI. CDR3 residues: CASSPWSSSYNEQFF. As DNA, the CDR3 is TGTGCCAGCAGCCCATGGAGCAGCTCCTACAATGAGCAGTTCTTC.

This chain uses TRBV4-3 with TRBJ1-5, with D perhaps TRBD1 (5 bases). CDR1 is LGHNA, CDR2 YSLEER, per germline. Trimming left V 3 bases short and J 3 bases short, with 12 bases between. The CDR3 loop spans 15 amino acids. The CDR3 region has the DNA TGCGCCAGCAGCCATGGCAGAGGGGCCAATCAGCCCCAGCATTTT. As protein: CASSHGRGANQPQHF.

CDR3 DNA sequence: TGCAGTGCTAGATTTCTCTACGAGCAGTACTTC. Translated: CSARFLYEQYF. V usage is TRBV20-1 and J usage is TRBJ2-7; D is unclear. The CDR3 has 11 amino acids. CDR1 is DFQATT, CDR2 SNEGSKA, per germline (reference sequence). The V end was cut by 2 bases, the J end by 3 bases, with 5 bases between.

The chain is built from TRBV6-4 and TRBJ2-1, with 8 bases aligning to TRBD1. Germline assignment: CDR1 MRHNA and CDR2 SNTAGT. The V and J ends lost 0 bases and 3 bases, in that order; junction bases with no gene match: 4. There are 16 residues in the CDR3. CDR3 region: CASSDSSGGVYNEQFF. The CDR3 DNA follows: TGTGCCAGCAGTGACTCATCAGGGGGCGTCTACAATGAGCAGTTCTTC.

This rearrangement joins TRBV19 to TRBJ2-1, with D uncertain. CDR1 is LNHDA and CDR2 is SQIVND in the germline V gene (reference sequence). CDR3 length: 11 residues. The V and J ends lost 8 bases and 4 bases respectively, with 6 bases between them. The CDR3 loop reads CASGIYNEQFF. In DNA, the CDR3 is TGTGCCAGTGGGATTTACAATGAGCAGTTCTTC.

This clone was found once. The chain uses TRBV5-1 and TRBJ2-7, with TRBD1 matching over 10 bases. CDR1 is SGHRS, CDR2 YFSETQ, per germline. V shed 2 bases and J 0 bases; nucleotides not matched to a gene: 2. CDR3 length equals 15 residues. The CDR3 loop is CASSLGQGVSYEQYF. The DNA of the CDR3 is TGCGCCAGCAGCTTAGGACAGGGGGTCTCCTACGAGCAGTACTTC.

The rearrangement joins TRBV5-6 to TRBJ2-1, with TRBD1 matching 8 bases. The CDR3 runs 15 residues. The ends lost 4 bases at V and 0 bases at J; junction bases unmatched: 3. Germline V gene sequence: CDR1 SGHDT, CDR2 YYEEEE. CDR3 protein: CASSGTGGSYNEQFF. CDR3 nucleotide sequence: TGTGCCAGCAGCGGAACAGGGGGCTCCTACAATGAGCAGTTCTTC.

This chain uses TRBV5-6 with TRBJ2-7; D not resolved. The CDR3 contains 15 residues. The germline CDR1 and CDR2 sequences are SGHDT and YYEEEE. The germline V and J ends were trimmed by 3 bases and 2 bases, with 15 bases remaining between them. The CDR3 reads CASSYKGVYPYEQYF. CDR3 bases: TGTGCCAGCAGCTACAAGGGTGTTTATCCCTACGAGCAGTACTTC. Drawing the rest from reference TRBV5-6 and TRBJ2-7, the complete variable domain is DAGVTQSPTHLIKTRGQQVTLRCSPKSGHDTVSWYQQALGQGPQFIFQYYEEEERQRGNFPDRFSGHQFPNYSSELNVNALLLGDSALYLCASSYKGVYPYEQYFGPGTRLTVT.

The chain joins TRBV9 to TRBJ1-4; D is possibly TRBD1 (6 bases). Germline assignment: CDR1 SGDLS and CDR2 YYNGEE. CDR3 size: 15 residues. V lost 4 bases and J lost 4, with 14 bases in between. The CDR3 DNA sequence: TGTGCCAGCAGCCCCGAGGGGGATTTTAATGAAAAACTGTTTTTT. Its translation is CASSPEGDFNEKLFF.

CDR3: CASSSGLAGRPVPQYF. In DNA, the CDR3 is TGTGCCAGTAGTAGTGGGTTAGCGGGCCGGCCTGTCCCGCAGTATTTT. The gene calls are TRBV19 and TRBJ2-3; 7 bases are a match to TRBD2. Per the germline V gene, CDR1 is LNHDA and CDR2 is SQIVND (reference sequence). The CDR3 is made up of 16 amino acids. J gave up 10 bases and V 4 bases, and 17 bases lay outside the gene matches.

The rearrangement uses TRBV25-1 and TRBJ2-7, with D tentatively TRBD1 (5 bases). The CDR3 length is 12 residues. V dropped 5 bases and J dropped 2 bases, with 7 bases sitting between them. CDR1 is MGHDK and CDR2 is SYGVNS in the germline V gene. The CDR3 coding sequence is TGTGCCAGCAGTCGCAGGGCCTACGAGCAGTACTTC. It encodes CASSRRAYEQYF.

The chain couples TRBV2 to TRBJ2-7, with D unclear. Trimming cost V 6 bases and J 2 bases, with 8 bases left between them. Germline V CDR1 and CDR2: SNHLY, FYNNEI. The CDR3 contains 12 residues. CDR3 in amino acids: CASSRAPYEQYF. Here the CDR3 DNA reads TGTGCCAGCAGCAGAGCACCCTACGAGCAGTACTTC.

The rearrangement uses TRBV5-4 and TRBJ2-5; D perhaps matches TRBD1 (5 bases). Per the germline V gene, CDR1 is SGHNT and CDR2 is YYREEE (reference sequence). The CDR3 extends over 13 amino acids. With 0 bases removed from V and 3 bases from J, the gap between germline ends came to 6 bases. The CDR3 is CASSLVGEETQYF. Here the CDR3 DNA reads TGTGCCAGCAGCTTGGTAGGGGAAGAGACCCAGTACTTC.

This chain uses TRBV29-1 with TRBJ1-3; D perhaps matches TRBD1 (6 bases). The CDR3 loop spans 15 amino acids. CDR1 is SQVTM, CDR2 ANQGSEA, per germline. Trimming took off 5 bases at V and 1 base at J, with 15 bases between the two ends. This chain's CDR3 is CSVTGTPSSGNTIYF. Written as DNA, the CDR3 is TGCAGCGTTACCGGGACACCCTCATCTGGAAACACCATATATTTT.

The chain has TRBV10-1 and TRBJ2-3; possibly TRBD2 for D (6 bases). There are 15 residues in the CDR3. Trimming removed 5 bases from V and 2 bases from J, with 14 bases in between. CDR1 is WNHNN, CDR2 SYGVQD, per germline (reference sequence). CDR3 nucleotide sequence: TGCGCCAGCAGTCTACTAGCAGGAATCACAGATACGCAGTATTTT. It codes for CASSLLAGITDTQYF.

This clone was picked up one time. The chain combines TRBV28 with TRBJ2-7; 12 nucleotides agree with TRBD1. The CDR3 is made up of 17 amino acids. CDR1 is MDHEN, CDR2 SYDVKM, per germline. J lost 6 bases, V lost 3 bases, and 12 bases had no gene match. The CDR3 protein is CASSFRDRGRGGFEQYF. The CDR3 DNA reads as TGTGCCAGCAGTTTCCGGGACAGGGGGCGCGGCGGGTTCGAGCAGTACTTC.